A selection of T cell receptor beta chains follows, all from one sample in a study of shared clonotypes between healthy human individuals. Clones were read by immunoSEQ multiplex PCR, and TCRdb kept only the in-frame ones, dropping some. Here the sample spans 2 million to 2.5 million clones, around 95% being singletons. The sequenced material came from naive CD4+ T cells sorted from blood. The receptor source for this set is a man between 18 and 29 years old in good health. Both conserved end residues are part of each CDR3. Fields, in order: CDR3 length, V gene, J gene, clone size, D gene, CDR3 protein, CDR3 DNA. A D gene is named only where the DNA matches it firmly. Where a row states a size, it is once, few, many or the class of an expanded clone; other rows omit it.

length: 11; V: TRBV7-8; J: TRBJ1-1; size: -; D: -; CDR3: CASSLNTEAFF; DNA: TGTGCCAGCAGCCTAAACACTGAAGCTTTCTTT
length: 14; V: TRBV7-2; J: TRBJ1-2; size: -; D: -; CDR3: CASSLEILNYGYTF; DNA: TGTGCCAGCAGCCTCGAAATCTTAAACTATGGCTACACCTTC
length: 17; V: TRBV5-1; J: TRBJ2-2; size: -; D: TRBD2; CDR3: CASSLGGLGPYTGELFF; DNA: TGCGCCAGCAGCTTGGGAGGACTAGGGCCTTACACCGGGGAGCTGTTTTTT
length: 14; V: TRBV5-6; J: TRBJ1-2; size: -; D: TRBD1; CDR3: CASSQQGIAYGYTF; DNA: TGTGCCAGCAGCCAACAGGGGATTGCCTATGGCTACACCTTC
length: 16; V: TRBV9; J: TRBJ2-2; size: once; D: -; CDR3: CASSVVDRPNTGELFF; DNA: TGTGCCAGCAGCGTAGTGGACAGACCGAACACCGGGGAGCTGTTTTTT
length: 13; V: TRBV6-5; J: TRBJ2-7; size: -; D: TRBD2; CDR3: CASSFGLAGEQYF; DNA: TGTGCCAGCAGCTTTGGACTAGCGGGCGAGCAGTACTTC
length: 10; V: TRBV6-4; J: TRBJ2-7; size: -; D: -; CDR3: CASTSYEQYF; DNA: TGTGCCAGCACCTCCTACGAGCAGTACTTC
length: 14; V: TRBV18; J: TRBJ2-5; size: -; D: -; CDR3: CASSPSPAVETQYF; DNA: TGTGCCAGCTCACCGTCTCCGGCTGTAGAGACCCAGTACTTC
length: 13; V: TRBV18; J: TRBJ1-5; size: -; D: -; CDR3: CASSPPGGQPQHF; DNA: TGTGCCAGCTCACCACCGGGGGGTCAGCCCCAGCATTTT
length: 11; V: TRBV7-2; J: TRBJ1-5; size: -; D: -; CDR3: CASSFGQTQHF; DNA: TGTGCCAGCAGCTTTGGGCAGACCCAGCATTTT
length: 18; V: TRBV4-3; J: TRBJ2-3; size: -; D: TRBD2; CDR3: CASSQQGTSGIRTDTQYF; DNA: TGCGCCAGCAGCCAACAAGGGACTAGCGGGATCCGCACAGATACGCAGTATTTT
length: 14; V: TRBV6-5; J: TRBJ1-1; size: -; D: -; CDR3: CASALLGVTTEAFF; DNA: TGTGCCAGCGCACTACTCGGGGTAACAACTGAAGCTTTCTTT
length: 17; V: TRBV27; J: TRBJ2-3; size: -; D: TRBD2; CDR3: CASSSTSGGAIADTQYF; DNA: TGTGCCAGCAGTTCAACTAGCGGGGGGGCCATTGCAGATACGCAGTATTTT
length: 11; V: TRBV7-6; J: TRBJ2-3; size: few; D: -; CDR3: CASSLEDTQYF; DNA: TGTGCCAGCAGCTTAGAGGATACGCAGTATTTT
length: 13; V: TRBV28; J: TRBJ2-7; size: -; D: -; CDR3: CASSLDGPAEQYF; DNA: TGTGCCAGCAGTTTGGACGGGCCGGCGGAGCAGTACTTC
length: 15; V: TRBV7-3; J: TRBJ2-5; size: -; D: -; CDR3: CASSSGRVPGETQYF; DNA: TGTGCCAGCAGCTCCGGCAGGGTGCCGGGAGAGACCCAGTACTTC
length: 15; V: TRBV4-3; J: TRBJ2-1; size: -; D: -; CDR3: CASSQEARGAGEQFF; DNA: TGCGCCAGCAGCCAAGAGGCCAGGGGGGCAGGTGAGCAGTTCTTC
length: 15; V: TRBV10-3; J: TRBJ1-6; size: few; D: -; CDR3: CAISEREGGNSPLHF; DNA: TGTGCCATCAGTGAAAGAGAGGGTGGAAATTCACCCCTCCACTTT
length: 11; V: TRBV2; J: TRBJ2-7; size: -; D: -; CDR3: CASSLSYEQYF; DNA: TGTGCCAGCAGTCTTTCGTACGAGCAGTACTTC
length: 17; V: TRBV5-1; J: TRBJ2-2; size: -; D: TRBD1; CDR3: CASSPRDRGINTGELFF; DNA: TGCGCCAGCAGTCCGAGGGACAGGGGGATAAACACCGGGGAGCTGTTTTTT
length: 13; V: TRBV5-1; J: TRBJ2-3; size: -; D: -; CDR3: CASNPGGADTQYF; DNA: TGCGCCAGCAACCCCGGGGGAGCAGATACGCAGTATTTT
length: 11; V: TRBV28; J: TRBJ2-2; size: -; D: -; CDR3: CASSERGELFF; DNA: TGTGCCAGCAGCGAACGGGGGGAGCTGTTTTTT
length: 13; V: TRBV7-9; J: TRBJ2-3; size: -; D: -; CDR3: CASRASSTDTQYF; DNA: TGTGCCAGCAGAGCCAGTAGCACAGATACGCAGTATTTT
length: 16; V: TRBV7-9; J: TRBJ2-3; size: once; D: TRBD2; CDR3: CASSLGPAGELDTQYF; DNA: TGTGCCAGCAGCTTAGGTCCAGCGGGAGAGCTAGATACGCAGTATTTT
length: 13; V: TRBV28; J: TRBJ2-1; size: -; D: -; CDR3: CASSFRTDNEQFF; DNA: TGTGCCAGCAGTTTCCGGACAGACAATGAGCAGTTCTTC
length: 12; V: TRBV30; J: TRBJ1-2; size: -; D: -; CDR3: CAWTDPRVGYTF; DNA: TGTGCCTGGACTGACCCCCGGGTCGGCTACACCTTC
length: 14; V: TRBV7-9; J: TRBJ1-1; size: -; D: TRBD1; CDR3: CASSRTGAYTEAFF; DNA: TGTGCCAGCAGCCGGACAGGGGCGTACACTGAAGCTTTCTTT
length: 15; V: TRBV9; J: TRBJ1-5; size: once; D: -; CDR3: CASNVGGEPNQPQHF; DNA: TGTGCCAGCAACGTAGGTGGGGAACCCAATCAGCCCCAGCATTTT
length: 15; V: TRBV19; J: TRBJ1-2; size: -; D: -; CDR3: CASSPQQGINYGYTF; DNA: TGTGCCAGTAGTCCACAACAGGGCATAAACTATGGCTACACCTTC
length: 8; V: TRBV6-5; J: TRBJ1-3; size: -; D: -; CDR3: CAGNTIYF; DNA: TGTGCCGGAAACACCATATATTTT
length: 14; V: TRBV5-1; J: TRBJ2-7; size: -; D: -; CDR3: CASNRDSSSYEQYF; DNA: TGCGCCAGCAACCGGGACTCCAGCTCCTACGAGCAGTACTTC
length: 14; V: TRBV9; J: TRBJ2-2; size: -; D: TRBD1; CDR3: CASSADRGAGELFF; DNA: TGTGCCAGCAGCGCAGACAGGGGTGCCGGGGAGCTGTTTTTT
length: 17; V: TRBV27; J: TRBJ2-5; size: few; D: TRBD2; CDR3: CASSFSPSHGGRETQYF; DNA: TGTGCCAGCAGTTTTAGTCCATCTCACGGCGGGAGGGAGACCCAGTACTTC
length: 16; V: TRBV28; J: TRBJ2-1; size: -; D: -; CDR3: CASSPVSGNSYNEQFF; DNA: TGTGCCAGCAGCCCGGTTTCCGGGAACTCCTACAATGAGCAGTTCTTC
length: 11; V: TRBV20-1; J: TRBJ2-1; size: -; D: -; CDR3: CSARDSFSAFF; DNA: TGCAGTGCTAGAGATAGCTTTTCGGCGTTCTTC
length: 16; V: TRBV7-2; J: TRBJ2-7; size: -; D: -; CDR3: CASSPYTGGVFGEQYF; DNA: TGTGCCAGCAGCCCTTATACAGGGGGGGTATTCGGCGAGCAGTACTTC
length: 15; V: TRBV30; J: TRBJ2-7; size: -; D: -; CDR3: CAWSFGRVGAYEQYF; DNA: TGTGCCTGGAGTTTTGGCCGGGTAGGGGCCTACGAGCAGTACTTC
length: 15; V: TRBV4-3; J: TRBJ1-1; size: -; D: -; CDR3: CANSQEPGPGTEAFF; DNA: TGCGCCAACAGCCAAGAGCCGGGGCCGGGCACTGAAGCTTTCTTT
length: 13; V: TRBV10-3; J: TRBJ1-2; size: -; D: -; CDR3: CASSLGDGYGYTF; DNA: TGTGCCTCCAGCCTCGGGGACGGCTATGGCTACACCTTC
length: 15; V: TRBV5-4; J: TRBJ1-3; size: -; D: -; CDR3: CASSLDAGVGNTIYF; DNA: TGTGCCAGCAGCTTGGATGCAGGGGTTGGAAACACCATATATTTT
length: 11; V: TRBV5-6; J: TRBJ1-4; size: -; D: -; CDR3: CASSQREKLFF; DNA: TGTGCCAGCAGCCAAAGGGAAAAACTGTTTTTT
length: 15; V: TRBV5-1; J: TRBJ2-1; size: -; D: TRBD2; CDR3: CASSLVGGGANEQFF; DNA: TGCGCCAGCAGCTTGGTTGGCGGGGGGGCCAATGAGCAGTTCTTC
length: 14; V: TRBV5-1; J: TRBJ2-5; size: -; D: -; CDR3: CASSFAGEAETQYF; DNA: TGCGCCAGCAGCTTCGCAGGGGAGGCAGAGACCCAGTACTTC
length: 20; V: TRBV9; J: TRBJ2-6; size: -; D: TRBD2; CDR3: CASSVGQGGLAGVGANVLTF; DNA: TGTGCCAGCAGCGTCGGACAGGGAGGACTAGCGGGAGTTGGGGCCAACGTCCTGACTTTC
length: 16; V: TRBV5-6; J: TRBJ2-2; size: -; D: TRBD2; CDR3: CASSPLAGGPTGELFF; DNA: TGTGCCAGCAGCCCGCTAGCGGGAGGGCCCACCGGGGAGCTGTTTTTT
length: 14; V: TRBV11-2; J: TRBJ2-5; size: -; D: -; CDR3: CASSLVSGPETQYF; DNA: TGTGCCAGCAGCTTGGTGAGTGGTCCGGAGACCCAGTACTTC
length: 15; V: TRBV9; J: TRBJ2-2; size: -; D: -; CDR3: CASSLSHRAGGELFF; DNA: TGTGCCAGCAGCCTTTCTCACAGGGCCGGCGGGGAGCTGTTTTTT
length: 14; V: TRBV9; J: TRBJ2-5; size: -; D: TRBD2; CDR3: CASSLGLAGETQYF; DNA: TGTGCCAGCAGCCTGGGACTAGCGGGAGAGACCCAGTACTTC
length: 13; V: TRBV30; J: TRBJ2-5; size: -; D: -; CDR3: CAWRNVRQGTQYF; DNA: TGTGCCTGGAGGAACGTCCGGCAGGGGACCCAGTACTTC
length: 15; V: TRBV5-1; J: TRBJ2-7; size: -; D: TRBD1; CDR3: CASSSRLGGGYEQYF; DNA: TGCGCCAGCAGCTCCCGGCTAGGGGGCGGCTACGAGCAGTACTTC
length: 13; V: TRBV2; J: TRBJ1-4; size: -; D: -; CDR3: CASSVFGNEKLFF; DNA: TGTGCCAGCAGTGTTTTTGGGAACGAAAAACTGTTTTTT
length: 16; V: TRBV28; J: TRBJ2-7; size: -; D: TRBD1; CDR3: CASSTAGTGNFYEQYF; DNA: TGTGCCAGCAGCACGGCCGGGACAGGGAACTTCTACGAGCAGTACTTC
length: 16; V: TRBV2; J: TRBJ2-4; size: -; D: TRBD2; CDR3: CASSEERGATKNIQYF; DNA: TGTGCCAGCAGTGAAGAGCGGGGGGCGACCAAAAACATTCAGTACTTC
length: 15; V: TRBV11-3; J: TRBJ2-1; size: -; D: -; CDR3: CASSLDGGIDNEQFF; DNA: TGTGCCAGCAGCTTAGACGGGGGTATCGACAATGAGCAGTTCTTC
length: 15; V: TRBV11-2; J: TRBJ1-1; size: -; D: -; CDR3: CASSFSDGLNTEAFF; DNA: TGTGCCAGCAGCTTTTCTGACGGCTTGAACACTGAAGCTTTCTTT
length: 14; V: TRBV2; J: TRBJ2-3; size: -; D: -; CDR3: CASRGLAITDTQYF; DNA: TGTGCCAGCAGGGGCCTGGCGATTACAGATACGCAGTATTTT